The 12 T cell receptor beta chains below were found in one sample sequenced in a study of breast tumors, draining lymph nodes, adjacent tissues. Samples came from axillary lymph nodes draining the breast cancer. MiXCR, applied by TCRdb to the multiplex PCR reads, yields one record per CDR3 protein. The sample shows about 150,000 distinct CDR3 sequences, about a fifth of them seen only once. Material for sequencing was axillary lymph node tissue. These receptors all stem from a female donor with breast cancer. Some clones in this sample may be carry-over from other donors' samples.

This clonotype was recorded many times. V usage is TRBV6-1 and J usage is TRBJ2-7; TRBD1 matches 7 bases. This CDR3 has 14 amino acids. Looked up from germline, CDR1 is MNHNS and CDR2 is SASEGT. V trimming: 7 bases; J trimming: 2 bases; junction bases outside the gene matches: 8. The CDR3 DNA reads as TGTGCCAGCACCCTTGCACAGGGGACCTACGAGCAGTACTTC. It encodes CASTLAQGTYEQYF.

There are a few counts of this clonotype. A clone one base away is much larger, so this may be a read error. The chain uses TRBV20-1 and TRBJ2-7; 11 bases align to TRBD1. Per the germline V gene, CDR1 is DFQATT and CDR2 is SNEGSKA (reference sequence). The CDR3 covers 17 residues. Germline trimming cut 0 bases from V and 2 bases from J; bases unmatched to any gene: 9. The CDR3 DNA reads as TGCAGTGCTAGAGATAGTGAAGGGGGACAGGGGGCCTACGAGCAGTACTTC. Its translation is CSARDSEGGQGAYEQYF.

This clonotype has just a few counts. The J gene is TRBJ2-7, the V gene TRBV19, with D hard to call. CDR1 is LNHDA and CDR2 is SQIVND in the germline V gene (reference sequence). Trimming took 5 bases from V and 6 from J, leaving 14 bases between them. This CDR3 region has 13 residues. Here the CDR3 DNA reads TGTGCCAGTAGTGTCCGGGCCCCCTCCGAGCAGTACTTC. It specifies CASSVRAPSEQYF. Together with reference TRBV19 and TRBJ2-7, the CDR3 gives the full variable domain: DGGITQSPKYLFRKEGQNVTLSCEQNLNHDAMYWYRQDPGQGLRLIYYSQIVNDFQKGDIAEGYSVSREKKESFPLTVTSAQKNPTAFYLCASSVRAPSEQYFGPGTRLTVT.

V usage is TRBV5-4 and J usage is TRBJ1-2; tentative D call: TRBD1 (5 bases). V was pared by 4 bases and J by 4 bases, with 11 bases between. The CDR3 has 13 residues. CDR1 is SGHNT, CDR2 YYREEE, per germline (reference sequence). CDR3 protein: CASSRDATYGYTF. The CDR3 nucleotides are TGTGCCAGCAGCCGGGACGCAACCTATGGCTACACCTTC.

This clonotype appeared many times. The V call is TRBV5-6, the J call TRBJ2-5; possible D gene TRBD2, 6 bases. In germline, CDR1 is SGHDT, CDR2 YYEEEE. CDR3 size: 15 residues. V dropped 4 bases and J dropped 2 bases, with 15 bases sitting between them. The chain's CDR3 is CASSLGLTAQETQYF. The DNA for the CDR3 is TGTGCCAGCAGCCTAGGACTAACGGCACAAGAGACCCAGTACTTC.

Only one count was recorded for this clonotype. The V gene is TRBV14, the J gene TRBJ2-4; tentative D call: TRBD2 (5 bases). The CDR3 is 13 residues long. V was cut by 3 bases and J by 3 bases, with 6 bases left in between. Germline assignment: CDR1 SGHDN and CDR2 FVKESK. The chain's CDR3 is CASSQGSKNIQYF. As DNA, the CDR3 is TGTGCCAGCAGCCAGGGGAGCAAAAACATTCAGTACTTC.

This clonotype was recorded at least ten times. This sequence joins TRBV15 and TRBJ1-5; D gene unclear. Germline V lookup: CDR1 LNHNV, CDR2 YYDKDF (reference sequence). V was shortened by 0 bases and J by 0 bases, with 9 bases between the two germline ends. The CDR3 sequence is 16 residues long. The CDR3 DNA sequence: TGTGCCACCAGCAGAGATAAGCAGGTTAGCAATCAGCCCCAGCATTTT. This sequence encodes CATSRDKQVSNQPQHF.

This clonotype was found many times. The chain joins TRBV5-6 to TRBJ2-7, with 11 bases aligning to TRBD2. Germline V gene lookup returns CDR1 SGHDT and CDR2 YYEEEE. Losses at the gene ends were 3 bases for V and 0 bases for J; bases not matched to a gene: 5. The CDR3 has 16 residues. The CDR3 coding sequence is TGTGCCAGCAGCTCTCGACTAGCGGGATACTCCTACGAGCAGTACTTC. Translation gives CASSSRLAGYSYEQYF.

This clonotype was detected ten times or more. The CDR3 loop reads CASSIGAGDSPLHF. The DNA for the CDR3 is TGTGCCAGCAGCATCGGGGCAGGGGATTCACCCCTCCACTTT. The chain recombines TRBV9 with TRBJ1-6; D perhaps matches TRBD1 (6 bases). This CDR3 has 14 residues. V gave up 4 bases and J gave up 8 bases, with 13 bases separating them. The germline V gene encodes CDR1 SGDLS and CDR2 YYNGEE.

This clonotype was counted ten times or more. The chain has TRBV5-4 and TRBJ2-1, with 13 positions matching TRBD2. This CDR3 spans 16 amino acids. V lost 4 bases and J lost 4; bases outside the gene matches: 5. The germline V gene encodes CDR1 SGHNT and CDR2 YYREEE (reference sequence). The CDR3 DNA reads TGTGCCAGCAGCACCTCGGGACTAGCGGGGTACAATGAGCAGTTCTTC. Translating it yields CASSTSGLAGYNEQFF.

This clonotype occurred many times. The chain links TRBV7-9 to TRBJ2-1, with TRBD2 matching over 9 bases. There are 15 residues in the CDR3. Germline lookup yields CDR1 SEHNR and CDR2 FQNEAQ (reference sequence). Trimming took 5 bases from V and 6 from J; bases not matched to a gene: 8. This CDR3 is CASSPRLAGFNEQFF. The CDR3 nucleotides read TGTGCCAGCAGCCCCCGGCTAGCGGGGTTCAATGAGCAGTTCTTC.

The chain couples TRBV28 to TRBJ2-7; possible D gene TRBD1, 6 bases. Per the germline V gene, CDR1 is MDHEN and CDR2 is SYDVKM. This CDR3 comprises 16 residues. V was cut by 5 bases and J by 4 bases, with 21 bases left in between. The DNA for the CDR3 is TGTGCCAGCAGTCCGGCCAGGGGTAGAGGTTCTTACGAGCAGTACTTC. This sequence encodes CASSPARGRGSYEQYF.